This TCR beta chain was obtained from a study of cytomegalovirus exposure and HLA in healthy donors. About the research overall: Membership in the Caucasian-associated ancestry cluster was found for around four fifths of almost 400 genotyped donors. Overall study findings and caveats: A missense DCLRE1C variant was associated with V- and J-gene trimming of TCR beta chains in a later analysis, and an independent cohort replicated the association.

CDR1 is MNHNS and CDR2 is SASEGT in the germline V gene. Deletions cut 4 bases from V and 6 bases from J, with 15 bases between. The CDR3 runs 15 residues. About this clone: The antigen is unknown.

The study ran its PCR with 60 Vbeta and 13 Jbeta primers. Measured with immunoSEQ multiplex PCR; TCRdb has only the in-frame clones, and not every one. The sample carries approximately 190,000 clones, around four fifths recorded once. The source is a woman aged 50 to 60 in good health and CMV-seropositive. The chain couples TRBV6-1 to TRBJ2-2; D is possibly TRBD1 (5 bases). Sequences were obtained from PBMCs. CDR3 sequence (DNA): TGTGCCAGCAGTGCAGACAGTCTGGGTTCCGGGGAGCTGTTTTTT. This codes for CASSADSLGSGELFF.